This T cell receptor beta chain was recorded in a study of shared clonotypes between healthy human individuals. Under the authors' procedure: Filtering differed since immunoSEQ provided only junctions, with no quality scores. The method was immunoSEQ multiplex PCR; TCRdb's version includes in-frame clones alone and lacks a portion of them. V and J calls and clone size are given by that table; D and trimming were obtained from the DNA. The table records some 530,000 clones, approximately 78% of them present only once. Donation came from healthy HIV-negative adults that had no recent acute infections or vaccinations. Donors, without exception, were Caucasian adults residing in Nashville, Tennessee. Around 90 million PBMCs supplied genomic DNA for unsorted samples. This CDR3 comprises 12 residues. CDR1 is MNHEY, CDR2 SVGAGI, per germline. Trimming took off 8 bases at V and 7 bases at J, with 9 bases between the two ends.

Sequences were obtained from PBMCs. This sequence joins TRBV6-5 and TRBJ1-6; tentative D call: TRBD1 (5 bases). The source of this sequence is a woman between 40 and 50 years old in good health. Some clones in this sample may be carry-over from other donors' samples. The CDR3 loop reads CASGTGNSPLHF. For the CDR3, the DNA is TGTGCCAGCGGGACGGGAAATTCACCCCTCCACTTT.